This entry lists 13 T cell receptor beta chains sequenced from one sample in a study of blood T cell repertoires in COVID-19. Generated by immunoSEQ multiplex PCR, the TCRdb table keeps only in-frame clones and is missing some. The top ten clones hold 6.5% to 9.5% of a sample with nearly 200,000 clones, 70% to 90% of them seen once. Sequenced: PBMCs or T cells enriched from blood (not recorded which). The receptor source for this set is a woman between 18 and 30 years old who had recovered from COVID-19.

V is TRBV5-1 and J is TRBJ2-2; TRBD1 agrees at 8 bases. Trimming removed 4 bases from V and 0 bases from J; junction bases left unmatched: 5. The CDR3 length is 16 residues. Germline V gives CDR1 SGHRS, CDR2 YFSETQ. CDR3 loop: CASSIGQGANTGELFF. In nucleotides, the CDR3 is TGCGCCAGCAGCATAGGACAGGGTGCGAACACCGGGGAGCTGTTTTTT.

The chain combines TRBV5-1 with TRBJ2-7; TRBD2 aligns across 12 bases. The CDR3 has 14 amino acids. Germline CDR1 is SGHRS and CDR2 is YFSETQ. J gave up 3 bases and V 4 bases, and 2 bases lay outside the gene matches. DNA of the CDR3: TGCGCCAGCAGCCTGACTAGCGGGGGCTACGAGCAGTACTTC. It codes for CASSLTSGGYEQYF.

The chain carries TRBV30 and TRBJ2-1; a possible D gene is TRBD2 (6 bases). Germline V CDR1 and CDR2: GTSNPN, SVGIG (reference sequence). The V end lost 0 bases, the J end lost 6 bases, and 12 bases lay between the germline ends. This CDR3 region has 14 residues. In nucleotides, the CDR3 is TGTGCCTGGAGTGTGACTAGTGGGTTCAATGAGCAGTTCTTC. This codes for CAWSVTSGFNEQFF. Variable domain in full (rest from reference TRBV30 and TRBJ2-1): SQTIHQWPATLVQPVGSPLSLECTVEGTSNPNLYWYRQAAGRGLQLLFYSVGIGQISSEVPQNLSASRPQDRQFILSSKKLLLSDSGFYLCAWSVTSGFNEQFFGPGTRLTVL.

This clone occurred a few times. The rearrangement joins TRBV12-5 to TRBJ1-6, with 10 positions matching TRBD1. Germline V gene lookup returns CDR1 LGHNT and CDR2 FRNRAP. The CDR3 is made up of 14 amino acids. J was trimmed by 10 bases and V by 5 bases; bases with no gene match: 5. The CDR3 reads CASGPGTGASPLHF. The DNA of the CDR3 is TGTGCTAGTGGTCCCGGGACAGGGGCCTCACCCCTCCACTTT.

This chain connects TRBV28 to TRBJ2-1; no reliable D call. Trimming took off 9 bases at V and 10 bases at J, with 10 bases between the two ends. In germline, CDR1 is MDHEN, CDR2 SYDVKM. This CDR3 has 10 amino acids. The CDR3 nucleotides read TGTGCCAGACCAACTCGGGAGCAGTTCTTC. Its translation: CARPTREQFF. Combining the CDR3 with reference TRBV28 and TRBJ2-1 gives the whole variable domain DVKVTQSSRYLVKRTGEKVFLECVQDMDHENMFWYRQDPGLGLRLIYFSYDVKMKEKGDIPEGYSVSREKKERFSLILESASTNQTSMYLCARPTREQFFGPGTRLTVL.

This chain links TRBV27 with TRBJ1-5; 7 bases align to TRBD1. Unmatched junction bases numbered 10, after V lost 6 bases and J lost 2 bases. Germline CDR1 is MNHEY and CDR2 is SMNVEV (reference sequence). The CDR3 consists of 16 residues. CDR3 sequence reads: CASSSRQGVGNQPQHF. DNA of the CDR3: TGTGCCAGCAGCTCTAGACAGGGTGTGGGCAATCAGCCCCAGCATTTT.

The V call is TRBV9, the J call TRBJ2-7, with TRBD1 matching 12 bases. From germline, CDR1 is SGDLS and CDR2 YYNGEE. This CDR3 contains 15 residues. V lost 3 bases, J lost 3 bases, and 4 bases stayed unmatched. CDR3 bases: TGTGCCAGCAGCGCCGGGACAGGGGGCGTCTACGAGCAGTACTTC. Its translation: CASSAGTGGVYEQYF.

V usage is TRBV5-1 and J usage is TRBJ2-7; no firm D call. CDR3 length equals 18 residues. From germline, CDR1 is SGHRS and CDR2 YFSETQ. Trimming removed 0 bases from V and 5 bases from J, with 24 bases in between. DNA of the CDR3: TGCGCCAGCAGCTTGGCCGTAGGTTCAGGTTATGTATTGGACGAGCAGTACTTC. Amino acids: CASSLAVGSGYVLDEQYF.

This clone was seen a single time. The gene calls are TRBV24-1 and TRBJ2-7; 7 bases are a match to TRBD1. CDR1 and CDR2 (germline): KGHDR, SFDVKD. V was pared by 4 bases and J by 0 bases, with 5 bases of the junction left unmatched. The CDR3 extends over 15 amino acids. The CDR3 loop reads CATSDTGTASYEQYF. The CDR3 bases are TGTGCCACCAGTGACACCGGGACAGCCTCCTACGAGCAGTACTTC.

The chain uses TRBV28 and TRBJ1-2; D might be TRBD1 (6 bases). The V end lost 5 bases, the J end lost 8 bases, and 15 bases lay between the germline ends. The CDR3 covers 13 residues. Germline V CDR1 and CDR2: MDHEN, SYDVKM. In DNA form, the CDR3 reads TGTGCCAGCAGTCGACTACAGGGCTACGGCTACACCTTC. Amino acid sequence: CASSRLQGYGYTF.

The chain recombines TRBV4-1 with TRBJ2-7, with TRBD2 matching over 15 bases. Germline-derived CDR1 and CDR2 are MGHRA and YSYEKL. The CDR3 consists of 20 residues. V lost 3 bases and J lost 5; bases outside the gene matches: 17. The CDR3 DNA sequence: TGCGCCAGCAGCCATTCCACGGGACTAGCGGGGGGACTTAAATCGGACGAGCAGTACTTC. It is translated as CASSHSTGLAGGLKSDEQYF.

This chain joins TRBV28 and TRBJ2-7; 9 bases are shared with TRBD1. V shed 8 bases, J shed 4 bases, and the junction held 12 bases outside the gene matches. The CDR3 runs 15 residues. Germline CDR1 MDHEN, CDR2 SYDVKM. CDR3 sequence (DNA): TGTGCCAGCCGCCGGGAAGGGACAGGGTCTTACGAGCAGTACTTC. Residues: CASRREGTGSYEQYF.

Here the CDR3 DNA reads TGTGCCAGCTCCCCCGGGTATGGCAGTAACTACGAGCAGTACTTC. Amino acid sequence: CASSPGYGSNYEQYF. The chain recombines TRBV18 with TRBJ2-7; D is unclear. CDR1 and CDR2 (germline): KGHSH, LQKENI. The CDR3 length is 15 residues. V was cut by 6 bases and J by 3 bases, with 18 bases left in between. Full variable domain (outside the CDR3, taken from reference TRBV18 and TRBJ2-7): NAGVMQNPRHLVRRRGQEARLRCSPMKGHSHVYWYRQLPEEGLKFMVYLQKENIIDESGMPKERFSAEFPKEGPSILRIQQVVRGDSAAYFCASSPGYGSNYEQYFGPGTRLTVT.